Sequencing of this T cell receptor (beta chain) was carried out in a study of cytomegalovirus exposure and HLA in healthy donors (dated by TCRdb to 2015 to 2018). About the study as a whole: In an earlier analysis of some 610 of the donors, around 300 Gb of sequence data and 90 million to 120 million unique TCR beta sequences from 180 million or so T cells were reported. An early release that covered about 640 HLA-typed donors contained about 300 gigabases of sequencing data and tens of millions of unique TCR sequences. Of the 300 to 400 genotyped donors, 65% to 90% fell in the genetic ancestry cluster associated with self-reported Caucasian donors. The study was designed to test whether signatures of past pathogen exposure could be identified by cataloging public T cell receptors. Using immunosequencing, the study profiled T cell repertoires from approximately 700 subjects and related those repertoires to cytomegalovirus serostatus. Along with the roughly 610-subject first cohort, a separate validation cohort of more than 90 different subjects was used. To predict cytomegalovirus infection status, the study brought together high-throughput TCR immunosequencing, statistical association of individual TCRs with disease status, and machine learning. A later analysis re-analyzed previously published TCR beta repertoires from several hundred donors and added high-resolution HLA genotyping to study TCR occurrence patterns. Rather than drawing on any new phenotypic data, the later analysis identified candidate immune exposures from TCR beta sequences and the way those sequences occurred across donors. In an earlier analysis of a few hundred of the donors, high-throughput TCR beta sequencing was used to judge whether each TCR beta V gene segment behaved as functional or pseudogenic. Donor age, sex, ethnicity and CMV serostatus were compiled together with the repertoire data. A later genetic analysis used genome-wide SNP genotypes for about 60% of the 666 donors, treating that subset as a discovery cohort. Every discovery cohort repertoire had been produced on one sequencing platform. HLA typing included class I and class II loci at four-digit resolution. The number of typed donors differed by locus: roughly 620-640 for A, B, C, DRB1 and DQB1; some 500 for DQA1; approximately 600 for DPA1; and some 470 for DPB1. Roughly 5 DR-DQ haplotypes were treated as single units for association and clustering because of strong linkage in the cohort. Among some 400 genotyped donors of the cohort, an average of approximately 200,000 unique TCR beta nucleotide sequences was sequenced per donor, of which approximately 19% were non-productive.

Study-wide findings and limitations: A later analysis found that TCR association rates varied across HLA loci, with DRB1 alleles showing the most associated TCRs and HLA-C alleles the fewest. Sequencing depth was assumed to be roughly uniform across donors in the presence/absence analyses, though that assumption may not hold. Correlated functional status among segregating V segments might reflect linkage disequilibrium, but an unknown experimental factor could not be ruled out. In a later analysis, 15,000 to 20,000 TCR beta sequences were associated with specific HLA alleles at a false discovery rate of 0.05. CMV serostatus was the only immune exposure information available for the cohort. An association between a missense DCLRE1C variant and V-gene and J-gene trimming of TCR beta chains was found in a later genetic analysis and replicated in an independent cohort. In both the original and validation cohorts, the classifier was reported to diagnose cytomegalovirus status with high specificity and sensitivity. This cohort had only TCR beta chains sequenced, and the lack of alpha or paired-chain data limited which features could be detected. A later analysis found that most CMV-associated TCR beta chains appeared HLA-restricted, with HLA associations seemingly driven largely by CMV exposure. According to a later genetic analysis, donors in an Asian-associated ancestry cluster had fewer N-insertions in productive TCRs than the approximately 670-donor mean. Assigning TCR associations to individual alleles was difficult when HLA alleles, especially DR and DQ, strongly co-occurred. A further reported finding was that TCR beta sequences accurately predicted the HLA-A and HLA-B alleles for most subjects in the first cohort. It was suggested by the authors that the approach could potentially be generalized to other disease states and immunological phenotypes. In an earlier analysis of about 600 of the donors, most TCR beta V segments appeared in productive rearrangements about 87% or about 30% of the time, broadly matching IMGT annotations. In the study, roughly 160 TCR beta chains were listed as associated with cytomegalovirus. While some public TCRs were present in many individuals, most TCR sequences turned up only very rarely across donors. Around 16 rarely observed V segments, including chromosome 9 orphons, were excluded from the earlier analysis of almost 600 of the donors because counts were too low. In vitro tests confirmed that three of the cytomegalovirus-associated TCR beta chains recognize cytomegalovirus antigens. A cluster of highly shared sequence variants was judged likely to be a technical artifact of the sequencing pipeline. Because HLA typing was unavailable for some donors at each locus, only the typed subset was used in association tests. In a later analysis, several top co-occurrence clusters were reported to appear linked to parvovirus B19, influenza, CMV and Epstein-Barr virus. In a later analysis, HLA-associated TCR beta chains showed more clonal expansion and lower generation probabilities than non-associated chains that were equally common.

In total, roughly 710 healthy bone marrow donors made up the cohort. Cohort members were all nominally healthy when sampled, although unrecorded immune exposures were likely present. CMV serostatus was positive for 289 and negative for about 55% of the roughly 670 cohort members, and was not recorded for this donor. Every donor gave a peripheral blood sample, and the peripheral blood mononuclear cells from that sample were used for TCR beta sequencing. Genomic DNA was extracted from the blood cell samples with the Qiagen DNeasy Blood Extraction Kit. Libraries were built with the immunoSEQ multiplex PCR assay. The multiplex PCR relied on a mix of 60 forward primers for TCR Vbeta segments and 13 reverse primers for TCR Jbeta segments. The CDR3 region of rearranged TCR beta genes was amplified from genomic DNA with a multiplex PCR assay. The Illumina HiSeq System was used to sequence the amplified TCR beta libraries as 87-base-pair reads. The published analysis was carried out like this. A later analysis counted 65 million to 90 million unique TCR beta chains across the 600 to 850 repertoires, and roughly 10 million of these chains were shared by at least two donors. Raw reads were error-corrected and collapsed into unique sequences by a nearest-neighbor algorithm in which closely related sequences were merged to remove PCR and sequencing errors. V, D and J gene segments were assigned by aligning CDR3 sequences to IMGT reference sequences. Each retained sequence needed at least a six-nucleotide match to both a V gene segment and a J gene segment. A rearrangement counted as productive if the CDR3 had no stop codons and remained in frame with V and J, and every other rearrangement counted as non-productive. CDR3 was defined according to IMGT convention as the region running from the second conserved V-encoded cysteine to the conserved J-encoded phenylalanine. The earlier analysis of approximately 590 of the donors excluded any sequence lacking an unambiguous match to a single V gene segment. An earlier analysis of fewer than 750 of the donors called V segments functional above 56.7% productive rearrangements and segregating when the between-donor standard deviation exceeded 5%. To diagnose cytomegalovirus status from the catalog of TCR beta chain sequences, a statistical classification framework was built. V and J gene assignment, in a later analysis, came from comparing TCR nucleotide sequences with IMGT/GENE-DB human TR gene sequences. Using the TCRdist pipeline, a later analysis assigned CDR3 sequences along with most-parsimonious VDJ recombination scenarios. In a later analysis, every TCR beta chain was defined by the combination of its CDR3 amino acid sequence and its V-gene family, and reads without a unique V-gene family were dropped. To address suspected cross-contamination and a sequencing artifact, a later analysis removed over 500 highly shared, low-generation-probability nucleotide sequences. For each public chain, a later analysis derived a clonal expansion index from normalized ranks of inferred template counts within each repertoire. In a later analysis, generation probabilities were computed using a VDJ recombination model fitted to out-of-frame rearrangements, and the results were checked against IGoR. In a later analysis, TCR-TCR, TCR-HLA and TCR-CMV co-occurrence was scored with hypergeometric tests, and a repertoire-size bias correction was applied to TCR pairs. To estimate false discovery rates, a later analysis permuted the HLA or CMV assignments 20 times. In a later analysis, co-occurring TCRs were grouped using DBSCAN, with TCRdist sequence similarity added in when clustering inside HLA-allele-positive subsets. Repertoires with fewer than 30,000 or more than 120,000 public chains were left out of co-occurrence clustering, as were a few repertoires with anomalous nucleotide sharing. This is the immuneACCESS table as TCRdb keeps it, with only in-frame sequences that have V and J called. A part of the clones is gone; compared with another copy, unresolved V genes explain less than half, and the rest is unexplained. For V, J and clone size, that table is used; D and trimming come from the DNA. The sample has 200,000 or so clones on record, 85% of them singletons. Roughly 1.3% of the sample belongs to the ten largest clones.

On this clone: Its target antigen remains unknown. Base-call qualities are not available, and no considerably larger clone is one nucleotide away.

Material for sequencing was PBMCs. The source of this sequence is a human donor in good health.

The DNA is TGTGCCACCCACGCCGCGGGGGGACTAGCGGGAGGAAAGAGCTCCTACAATGAGCAGTTCTTC. Its product reads: CATHAAGGLAGGKSSYNEQFF. This chain joins TRBV15 to TRBJ2-1, and 15 junctional nucleotides match TRBD2. CDR1 and CDR2 are drawn from the germline V gene (reference sequence): LNHNV, YYDKDF. The germline V and J ends show losses of 8 bases and 0 bases respectively, and no gene match explains 17 bases of the junction. The CDR3 goes from the cysteine to the phenylalanine over 21 residues. Just CDR3 DNA is preserved here, 63 bases in frame from base 1.